Listed below are T cell receptor beta chains from one sample, sequenced in a study of control samples from healthy donors and cancer patients. The data were produced by immunoSEQ multiplex PCR, yet TCRdb's version contains in-frame clones alone and is incomplete. The sample shows 350,000 to 450,000 clones, 80% to 95% of them seen only once. Sample: PBMCs. Receptors were obtained from a man aged 35-49 years with head and neck cancer. The CDR3 runs from the conserved cysteine through the conserved F or W. Fields, in order: V gene, J gene, clone size, D gene, CDR3 protein, CDR3 DNA. The D gene is left open where the match is weak. Not every row has a clone size; where given, it reads once, few, many or a size class.

v_call: TRBV6-2/TRBV6-3; j_call: TRBJ1-1; clone_size: -; d_call: TRBD1; cdr3_aa: CASSRWDSDTEAFF; cdr3_nt: TGTGCCAGCAGCCGGTGGGACAGCGACACTGAAGCTTTCTTT
v_call: TRBV6-6; j_call: TRBJ2-1; clone_size: once; d_call: TRBD1; cdr3_aa: CASSRGGQGARREQFF; cdr3_nt: TGTGCCAGCAGTCGAGGGGGACAGGGGGCGCGGCGCGAGCAGTTCTTC
v_call: TRBV5-4; j_call: TRBJ2-7; clone_size: -; d_call: -; cdr3_aa: CASSLGILGGNYEQYF; cdr3_nt: TGTGCCAGCAGCTTGGGCATACTAGGGGGGAACTACGAGCAGTACTTC
v_call: TRBV18; j_call: TRBJ2-5; clone_size: -; d_call: TRBD2; cdr3_aa: CASSQTSYQETQYF; cdr3_nt: TGTGCCAGCTCACAGACTAGCTACCAAGAGACCCAGTACTTC
v_call: TRBV15; j_call: TRBJ2-1; clone_size: once; d_call: TRBD1; cdr3_aa: CATSRGGPGGLGEQFF; cdr3_nt: TGTGCCACCAGCAGAGGAGGGCCAGGGGGCTTGGGAGAGCAGTTCTTC
v_call: TRBV5-1; j_call: TRBJ2-2; clone_size: -; d_call: -; cdr3_aa: CASSLSSAGELFF; cdr3_nt: TGCGCCAGCAGCTTGAGCTCGGCCGGGGAGCTGTTTTTT
v_call: TRBV20-1; j_call: TRBJ1-5; clone_size: few; d_call: -; cdr3_aa: CSASGGEVDNQPQHF; cdr3_nt: TGCAGTGCTAGTGGCGGGGAGGTGGACAATCAGCCCCAGCATTTT
v_call: TRBV6-6; j_call: TRBJ2-2; clone_size: -; d_call: TRBD1; cdr3_aa: CASIPDRAGGELFF; cdr3_nt: TGTGCCAGCATTCCGGACAGGGCTGGCGGGGAGCTGTTTTTT
v_call: TRBV24-1; j_call: TRBJ2-2; clone_size: -; d_call: -; cdr3_aa: CATSDYTEAGELFF; cdr3_nt: TGTGCCACCAGTGATTACACGGAGGCCGGGGAGCTGTTTTTT
v_call: TRBV6-4; j_call: TRBJ1-6; clone_size: -; d_call: -; cdr3_aa: CASSDSGPRGVSYNSPLHF; cdr3_nt: TGTGCCAGCAGTGACTCAGGACCCCGAGGGGTCTCCTATAATTCACCCCTCCACTTT
v_call: TRBV5-4; j_call: TRBJ1-5; clone_size: -; d_call: -; cdr3_aa: CASSLELTSPQHF; cdr3_nt: TGTGCCAGCAGCTTGGAGTTAACCTCGCCCCAGCATTTT
v_call: TRBV28; j_call: TRBJ1-6; clone_size: -; d_call: -; cdr3_aa: CASSADSPTLFSPLHF; cdr3_nt: TGTGCCAGCAGTGCGGACAGTCCGACCCTGTTTTCACCCCTCCACTTT
v_call: TRBV5-1; j_call: TRBJ1-4; clone_size: -; d_call: TRBD1; cdr3_aa: CASSWVGQGGEKLFF; cdr3_nt: TGCGCCAGCAGCTGGGTAGGACAGGGTGGGGAAAAACTGTTTTTT
v_call: TRBV4-1; j_call: TRBJ2-5; clone_size: -; d_call: TRBD2; cdr3_aa: CASRLTGGRVSERQETQYF; cdr3_nt: TGCGCCAGCAGACTTACTGGCGGGAGGGTTTCGGAGCGGCAAGAGACCCAGTACTTC
v_call: TRBV27; j_call: TRBJ1-2; clone_size: -; d_call: TRBD1; cdr3_aa: CASSWGGQGMRGYTF; cdr3_nt: TGTGCCAGCAGTTGGGGGGGACAGGGTATGCGAGGCTACACCTTC
v_call: TRBV18; j_call: TRBJ2-6; clone_size: -; d_call: -; cdr3_aa: CASHTTGLNVLTF; cdr3_nt: TGTGCCAGCCACACAACAGGGTTGAACGTCCTGACTTTC
v_call: TRBV27; j_call: TRBJ2-1; clone_size: -; d_call: TRBD2; cdr3_aa: CASSNQRGGPYNEQFF; cdr3_nt: TGTGCCAGCAGTAACCAGCGGGGGGGCCCCTACAATGAGCAGTTCTTC
v_call: TRBV5-4; j_call: TRBJ2-3; clone_size: few; d_call: TRBD2; cdr3_aa: CASSLPGGASTDTQYF; cdr3_nt: TGTGCCAGCAGCCTCCCGGGGGGGGCAAGCACAGATACGCAGTATTTT
v_call: TRBV4-2; j_call: TRBJ2-7; clone_size: -; d_call: -; cdr3_aa: CASSHGPSSYEQYF; cdr3_nt: TGTGCCAGCAGCCATGGGCCTAGCTCCTACGAGCAGTACTTC
v_call: TRBV5-1; j_call: TRBJ2-7; clone_size: once; d_call: TRBD1; cdr3_aa: CASSQRQGYYEQYF; cdr3_nt: TGCGCCAGCAGCCAAAGACAGGGATACTACGAGCAGTACTTC
v_call: TRBV13; j_call: TRBJ1-1; clone_size: once; d_call: TRBD1; cdr3_aa: CASSPRQGLNTEAFF; cdr3_nt: TGTGCCAGCAGCCCACGACAGGGTTTGAACACTGAAGCTTTCTTT
v_call: TRBV29-1; j_call: TRBJ2-1; clone_size: -; d_call: -; cdr3_aa: CSVLAGVNEQFF; cdr3_nt: TGCAGCGTTCTGGCAGGGGTTAATGAGCAGTTCTTC
v_call: TRBV9; j_call: TRBJ2-1; clone_size: -; d_call: TRBD2; cdr3_aa: CASSVGGGLAYEQFF; cdr3_nt: TGTGCCAGCAGCGTAGGTGGTGGACTAGCATATGAGCAGTTCTTC
v_call: TRBV5-1; j_call: TRBJ2-5; clone_size: -; d_call: -; cdr3_aa: CASSSGDNQETQYF; cdr3_nt: TGCGCCAGCAGCAGCGGAGATAACCAAGAGACCCAGTACTTC
v_call: TRBV5-6; j_call: TRBJ2-4; clone_size: once; d_call: TRBD1; cdr3_aa: CASSTGTGYNIQYF; cdr3_nt: TGTGCCAGCAGCACCGGGACAGGGTATAACATTCAGTACTTC
v_call: TRBV3-1/TRBV3-2; j_call: TRBJ2-1; clone_size: -; d_call: -; cdr3_aa: CASSDPSGLAYNEQFF; cdr3_nt: TGTGCCAGCAGCGACCCCAGCGGGCTGGCCTACAATGAGCAGTTCTTC
v_call: TRBV15; j_call: TRBJ2-2; clone_size: -; d_call: TRBD2; cdr3_aa: CATSRDSPGGEYTGELFF; cdr3_nt: TGTGCCACCAGCAGAGATAGCCCCGGGGGGGAATACACCGGGGAGCTGTTTTTT
v_call: TRBV28; j_call: TRBJ2-2; clone_size: -; d_call: -; cdr3_aa: CASSFRRGTNTGELFF; cdr3_nt: TGTGCCAGCAGTTTCCGGCGGGGAACGAACACCGGGGAGCTGTTTTTT
v_call: TRBV4-1; j_call: TRBJ2-7; clone_size: few; d_call: TRBD1; cdr3_aa: CASSQGPGQGNPLYEQYF; cdr3_nt: TGCGCCAGCAGCCAAGGGCCGGGACAGGGAAACCCCCTCTACGAGCAGTACTTC
v_call: TRBV6-1; j_call: TRBJ2-7; clone_size: -; d_call: TRBD2; cdr3_aa: CASSEPRLAGSYEQYF; cdr3_nt: TGTGCCAGCAGTGAACCTCGACTAGCGGGTTCCTACGAGCAGTACTTC
v_call: TRBV5-5; j_call: TRBJ1-1; clone_size: -; d_call: -; cdr3_aa: CASSFGRMNTEAFF; cdr3_nt: TGTGCCAGCAGCTTCGGGCGGATGAACACTGAAGCTTTCTTT
v_call: TRBV21-1; j_call: TRBJ2-1; clone_size: -; d_call: -; cdr3_aa: CASAPRTYNEQFF; cdr3_nt: TGTGCCAGTGCCCCCCGGACCTACAATGAGCAGTTCTTC
v_call: TRBV12-3/TRBV12-4; j_call: TRBJ1-2; clone_size: -; d_call: -; cdr3_aa: CATAPPGKGYTF; cdr3_nt: TGTGCCACCGCCCCCCCCGGCAAAGGCTACACCTTC
v_call: TRBV5-1; j_call: TRBJ2-2; clone_size: -; d_call: TRBD1; cdr3_aa: CASSLAGQGSTGELFF; cdr3_nt: TGCGCCAGCAGCTTGGCCGGACAGGGGAGCACCGGGGAGCTGTTTTTT
v_call: TRBV30; j_call: TRBJ2-5; clone_size: once; d_call: -; cdr3_aa: CAWSVNRQETQYF; cdr3_nt: TGTGCCTGGAGTGTCAACCGCCAAGAGACCCAGTACTTC
v_call: TRBV12-2; j_call: TRBJ1-1; clone_size: -; d_call: -; cdr3_aa: CASRLGKREAFF; cdr3_nt: TGTGCAAGTCGCCTAGGAAAGAGGGAAGCTTTCTTT
v_call: TRBV19; j_call: TRBJ1-2; clone_size: -; d_call: TRBD1; cdr3_aa: CASSIAGQGSDYGYTF; cdr3_nt: TGTGCCAGTAGTATAGCGGGACAGGGCTCCGACTATGGCTACACCTTC
v_call: TRBV6-1; j_call: TRBJ2-6; clone_size: -; d_call: TRBD2; cdr3_aa: CASSDGGVPSGANVLTF; cdr3_nt: TGTGCCAGCAGTGATGGGGGGGTACCGTCTGGGGCCAACGTCCTGACTTTC
v_call: TRBV5-1; j_call: TRBJ2-1; clone_size: -; d_call: TRBD2; cdr3_aa: CASSSSGTSSRGEQFF; cdr3_nt: TGCGCCAGCAGCTCCTCCGGGACTAGTTCCAGGGGTGAGCAGTTCTTC
v_call: TRBV7-9; j_call: TRBJ2-5; clone_size: -; d_call: TRBD2; cdr3_aa: CASSTGLAGRQETQYF; cdr3_nt: TGTGCCAGCAGCACCGGACTAGCGGGTAGGCAAGAGACCCAGTACTTC
v_call: TRBV20-1; j_call: TRBJ2-7; clone_size: once; d_call: TRBD1; cdr3_aa: CSAQDRGF; cdr3_nt: TGCAGTGCCCAAGACAGGGGCTTC
v_call: TRBV7-9; j_call: TRBJ1-2; clone_size: -; d_call: -; cdr3_aa: CASMPIKLPPLYGYTF; cdr3_nt: TGTGCCAGCATGCCCATCAAACTACCTCCCCTCTATGGCTACACCTTC
v_call: TRBV18; j_call: TRBJ2-2; clone_size: -; d_call: -; cdr3_aa: CASSPGQNTGELFF; cdr3_nt: TGTGCCAGCTCACCGGGACAAAACACCGGGGAGCTGTTTTTT
v_call: TRBV24-1; j_call: TRBJ2-7; clone_size: -; d_call: TRBD1; cdr3_aa: CATADRGKQYF; cdr3_nt: TGTGCCACCGCGGACAGGGGGAAGCAGTACTTC
v_call: TRBV7-9; j_call: TRBJ2-1; clone_size: -; d_call: -; cdr3_aa: CASSIGLLPYNEQFF; cdr3_nt: TGTGCCAGCAGCATCGGACTTCTCCCCTACAATGAGCAGTTCTTC
v_call: TRBV28; j_call: TRBJ1-5; clone_size: -; d_call: TRBD1; cdr3_aa: CAIMGQGASQPQHF; cdr3_nt: TGTGCCATCATGGGACAGGGGGCATCTCAGCCCCAGCATTTT
v_call: TRBV4-2; j_call: TRBJ2-7; clone_size: -; d_call: -; cdr3_aa: CASSQSPDYEQYF; cdr3_nt: TGTGCCAGCAGCCAGTCCCCCGACTACGAGCAGTACTTC
v_call: TRBV19; j_call: TRBJ2-2; clone_size: -; d_call: TRBD1; cdr3_aa: CASSGTGSTGELFF; cdr3_nt: TGTGCCAGTTCCGGGACAGGGTCCACCGGGGAGCTGTTTTTT
v_call: TRBV2; j_call: TRBJ2-7; clone_size: -; d_call: -; cdr3_aa: CASSVGPGETYEQYF; cdr3_nt: TGTGCCAGCAGTGTGGGACCAGGGGAAACCTACGAGCAGTACTTC
v_call: TRBV7-2; j_call: TRBJ2-7; clone_size: once; d_call: -; cdr3_aa: CASSPRKGSYEQYF; cdr3_nt: TGTGCCAGCAGCCCCCGGAAGGGATCATACGAGCAGTACTTC
v_call: TRBV15; j_call: TRBJ2-7; clone_size: -; d_call: -; cdr3_aa: CATSRERGNYEQYF; cdr3_nt: TGTGCCACCAGCAGAGAGAGGGGAAACTACGAGCAGTACTTC
v_call: TRBV4-3; j_call: TRBJ2-7; clone_size: -; d_call: TRBD1; cdr3_aa: CASSQAWTGAYEQYF; cdr3_nt: TGCGCCAGCAGCCAAGCTTGGACAGGGGCCTACGAGCAGTACTTC
v_call: TRBV4-1; j_call: TRBJ1-5; clone_size: -; d_call: -; cdr3_aa: CASSQDRPETNQPQHF; cdr3_nt: TGCGCCAGCAGCCAAGATAGGCCTGAGACTAATCAGCCCCAGCATTTT
v_call: TRBV28; j_call: TRBJ2-6; clone_size: -; d_call: -; cdr3_aa: CASRRRAGLKGSFSGANVLTF; cdr3_nt: TGTGCCAGCAGACGAAGGGCAGGCCTAAAGGGGTCTTTCTCTGGGGCCAACGTCCTGACTTTC
v_call: TRBV6-2/TRBV6-3; j_call: TRBJ1-5; clone_size: -; d_call: -; cdr3_aa: CASSYPRQPQHF; cdr3_nt: TGTGCCAGCAGTTACCCCCGTCAGCCCCAGCATTTT